This T cell receptor (beta chain) was documented in a study of T cell changes during pregnancy in multiple sclerosis. Sequencing was performed with immunoSEQ multiplex PCR; in TCRdb, only in-frame clones are kept and a portion is missing. The table has some 77,000 clones, about 88% seen once. This specimen consisted of peripheral blood, obtained before pregnancy. The sequence was collected from a female donor with multiple sclerosis, enrolled in a pregnancy study.

In nucleotides, the CDR3 is TGCGCCAGCAGCCAGGGGACGGACTATGGCTACACCTTC. The encoded protein is CASSQGTDYGYTF. The V gene is TRBV5-1, the J gene TRBJ1-2, with D perhaps TRBD1 (6 bases). Trimming cost V 4 bases and J 3 bases, with 10 bases left between them. Germline CDR1 reads SGHRS; CDR2 reads YFSETQ. This CDR3 comprises 13 residues.